These T cell receptor beta chains were read from a single sample in a study of graft-versus-host responses after intestinal transplantation. Only in-frame clones appear in the TCRdb table, and some are missing; sequencing was by immunoSEQ multiplex PCR. Among 95,000 or so clones listed, 75% to 95% were seen once. Sequencing was performed on PBMCs, taken roughly 410 days after intestinal transplant. These receptors were collected from a human patient who received an intestinal transplant, so some T cells may come from the graft donor. Each CDR3 is given with its conserved first and last residue. The order of the fields is V gene, CDR3 length, J gene, CDR3 protein.

V gene: TRBV9; CDR3 length: 15; J gene: TRBJ1-1; CDR3 protein: CASSAQGAEVTEAFF
V gene: TRBV13; CDR3 length: 17; J gene: TRBJ1-2; CDR3 protein: CASRSGRGLGPTYGYTF
V gene: TRBV7-8; CDR3 length: 15; J gene: TRBJ2-1; CDR3 protein: CASSRGSPSYNEQFF
V gene: TRBV10-3; CDR3 length: 12; J gene: TRBJ1-4; CDR3 protein: CAISEVNEKLFF
V gene: TRBV5-1; CDR3 length: 14; J gene: TRBJ1-5; CDR3 protein: CASSPGQGDQPQHF
V gene: TRBV7-8; CDR3 length: 16; J gene: TRBJ1-6; CDR3 protein: CASSLTGTGANSPLHF
V gene: TRBV7-3; CDR3 length: 12; J gene: TRBJ1-2; CDR3 protein: CASSLGDRPYTF
V gene: TRBV5-4; CDR3 length: 13; J gene: TRBJ1-2; CDR3 protein: CASYAPGLDGYTF
V gene: TRBV11-2; CDR3 length: 14; J gene: TRBJ2-7; CDR3 protein: CASSGTQTTYEQYF
V gene: TRBV10-3; CDR3 length: 17; J gene: TRBJ2-6; CDR3 protein: CAIRGDGGGSGANVLTF
V gene: TRBV5-1; CDR3 length: 14; J gene: TRBJ2-5; CDR3 protein: CASSLGGRKETQYF
V gene: TRBV9; CDR3 length: 15; J gene: TRBJ1-4; CDR3 protein: CASSSVSSTNEKLFF
V gene: TRBV5-1; CDR3 length: 15; J gene: TRBJ2-2; CDR3 protein: CASTLGTPNTGELFF
V gene: TRBV7-3; CDR3 length: 16; J gene: TRBJ2-1; CDR3 protein: CASSLGSSGGQNEQFF